What follows are 14 T cell receptor beta chains derived from one specimen sequenced in a study of beta chain features in type 1 diabetes. Findings of the study overall: Across all four CD4+ subsets, people with type 1 diabetes showed modestly shorter TCRB CDR3s.

Reverse transcription of all isolated RNA meant that expressed TCRB transcripts were sequenced. Repertoires were generated with immunoSEQ multiplex PCR, while TCRdb's copy carries only in-frame clones and drops some. The sample includes about 190,000 clones, 7.5% to 8.5% of them seen just once. These TCRs are of unknown antigen specificity. Sequenced input: central memory CD4+ T cells from blood. The receptors originated from a man aged 18-30 years with type 1 diabetes.

A few counts support this clone. The chain has TRBV5-1 and TRBJ2-5; TRBD2 might be the D (6 bases). The germline V and J ends were trimmed by 7 bases and 5 bases, with 12 bases remaining between them. This CDR3 spans 12 amino acids. Germline CDR1 SGHRS, CDR2 YFSETQ. The CDR3 protein is CASGPGGETQYF. In DNA form, the CDR3 reads TGCGCCAGCGGACCTGGGGGGGAGACCCAGTACTTC.

This chain uses TRBV11-2 with TRBJ2-5; 7 bases fit TRBD1. J was trimmed by 4 bases and V by 6 bases; bases with no gene match: 5. The CDR3 totals 13 residues. Germline CDR1 reads SGHAT; CDR2 reads FQNNGV. Written as DNA, the CDR3 is TGTGCCAGCAGGCGAGGGACAGTAGAGACCCAGTACTTC. It translates to CASRRGTVETQYF.

In this sample, this clone turned up a few times. The chain recombines TRBV29-1 with TRBJ2-3; D possibly corresponds to TRBD2 (5 bases). Trimming stripped 0 bases from V and 5 bases from J, with 12 bases between. Germline V CDR1 and CDR2: SQVTM, ANQGSEA. The CDR3 loop spans 14 amino acids. CDR3 loop: CSVEDTGFGDTQYF. CDR3 in DNA: TGCAGCGTTGAAGATACGGGGTTCGGAGATACGCAGTATTTT.

This clone appeared a few times. V usage is TRBV5-4 and J usage is TRBJ2-6; D is perhaps TRBD1 (6 bases). V lost 4 bases, J lost 0 bases, and 8 bases lay in between. CDR3 length: 15 amino acids. Germline lookup yields CDR1 SGHNT and CDR2 YYREEE (reference sequence). The CDR3 DNA reads TGTGCCAGCAGCCTACAGGGCTCTGGGGCCAACGTCCTGACTTTC. It encodes CASSLQGSGANVLTF.

This chain uses TRBV7-9 with TRBJ2-2; 11 nucleotides align to TRBD2. There are 16 residues in the CDR3. Germline CDR1 SEHNR, CDR2 FQNEAQ (reference sequence). V shed 5 bases, J shed 4 bases, and the junction held 6 bases outside the gene matches. The CDR3 DNA is TGTGCCAGCAGCCGCGCAACTAGCGGGGGCACCGGGGAGCTGTTTTTT. Translating gives CASSRATSGGTGELFF.

This chain's CDR3 is CASSIYNGGNLNTEAFF. The CDR3 bases are TGTGCCAGCAGCATATACAACGGGGGAAATTTGAACACTGAAGCTTTCTTT. The J gene is TRBJ1-1, the V gene TRBV7-8; D possibly corresponds to TRBD1 (5 bases). The V end was cut by 5 bases, the J end by 0 bases, with 19 bases between. Germline values: CDR1 SGHVS, CDR2 FQNEAQ. This CDR3 has 17 amino acids.

A few counts support this clone. The chain combines TRBV5-6 with TRBJ1-6; D gene ambiguous. Germline V lookup: CDR1 SGHDT, CDR2 YYEEEE. The CDR3 length is 13 residues. V was trimmed by 0 bases and J by 14 bases, leaving 12 bases between them. CDR3 region: CASSLEAGATLHF. The CDR3 DNA reads TGTGCCAGCAGCTTGGAAGCGGGAGCGACCCTCCACTTT.

This clone was seen more than once but under ten times. The CDR3 DNA reads as TGTGCCAGTACCACGGACACGTATAGCAATCAGCCCCAGCATTTT. Its translation is CASTTDTYSNQPQHF. The V gene is TRBV19, the J gene TRBJ1-5, with D possibly being TRBD1 (5 bases). Per the germline V gene, CDR1 is LNHDA and CDR2 is SQIVND (reference sequence). This CDR3 spans 15 amino acids. V dropped 7 bases and J dropped 0 bases, with 13 bases sitting between them.

This clone was seen more than once but under ten times. Other DNA sequences in this sample translate to the same CDR3. This chain uses TRBV5-4 with TRBJ1-1; weak D call: TRBD1 (5 bases). Germline CDR1 is SGHNT and CDR2 is YYREEE (reference sequence). V gave up 1 base and J gave up 0 bases, with 7 bases separating them. The CDR3 spans 14 residues. CDR3 sequence (DNA): TGTGCCAGCAGCTTGCGACAGATGAACACTGAAGCTTTCTTT. It yields the protein CASSLRQMNTEAFF. The full variable domain, completed using reference TRBV5-4 and TRBJ1-1, is ETGVTQSPTHLIKTRGQQVTLRCSSQSGHNTVSWYQQALGQGPQFIFQYYREEENGRGNFPPRFSGLQFPNYSSELNVNALELDDSALYLCASSLRQMNTEAFFGQGTRLTVV.

This chain uses TRBV2 with TRBJ2-3; 11 positions match TRBD2. Per the germline V gene, CDR1 is SNHLY and CDR2 is FYNNEI. After removal of 5 bases from V and 5 bases from J, the junction contained 3 bases not matched to a gene. There are 14 residues in the CDR3. The CDR3 here is CASSKGTSGDTQYF. Here the CDR3 DNA reads TGTGCCAGCAGTAAAGGGACTAGCGGAGATACGCAGTATTTT.

The V gene is TRBV9, the J gene TRBJ2-1; TRBD2 matches 9 bases. The germline V gene has CDR1 SGDLS and CDR2 YYNGEE. There are 16 residues in the CDR3. After removal of 1 base from V and 8 bases from J, the junction contained 10 bases not matched to a gene. The CDR3 here is CASSVRPLLAGDEQFF. The CDR3 nucleotides read TGTGCCAGCAGCGTACGTCCTCTCTTAGCGGGGGATGAGCAGTTCTTC.

This clone came up a few times. This chain's CDR3 is CSATAGQGGFF. In DNA, the CDR3 is TGCAGTGCCACCGCGGGACAGGGTGGCTTCTTC. V usage is TRBV20-1 and J usage is TRBJ2-1; 9 bases match TRBD1. CDR3 length: 11 residues. Germline values: CDR1 DFQATT, CDR2 SNEGSKA (reference sequence). Trimming removed 6 bases from V and 16 bases from J; junction bases left unmatched: 10.

This clone appeared a few times. This chain joins TRBV4-3 and TRBJ1-2; a possible D gene is TRBD1 (5 bases). The CDR3 is 13 residues long. Germline V lookup: CDR1 LGHNA, CDR2 YSLEER. V lost 1 base to trimming and J lost 6 bases, with 9 bases between them. CDR3 coding DNA: TGCGCCAGCAGCCAAGCAACGGGGGATGGCTACACCTTC. Encoded protein: CASSQATGDGYTF.

The rearrangement links TRBV4-2 to TRBJ2-3, with 7 bases matching TRBD2. Germline-derived CDR1 and CDR2 are LGHNA and YNFKEQ. This CDR3 has 15 residues. V lost 2 bases, J lost 4 bases, and 6 bases stayed unmatched. The DNA of the CDR3 is TGTGCCAGCAGCCAAACTAGCGAGAGGGCAGATACGCAGTATTTT. Protein product: CASSQTSERADTQYF.